These T cell receptor beta chains were read from a single sample in a study of sequential checkpoint blockade in melanoma. Clones were sequenced by immunoSEQ multiplex PCR, and TCRdb holds only the in-frame ones, with some missing. The sample shows about 11,000 clones, 55% to 70% of them seen only once. Here the sequenced sample was CD8+ T cells sorted from blood (inferred from file names), taken from a patient given nivolumab and ipilimumab in sequence. Receptor source: a human donor with melanoma. CDR3s include the opening cysteine and the closing phenylalanine or tryptophan. The order of the fields is J gene, V gene, D gene, clone size, CDR3 DNA, CDR3 protein. The D gene is left open where the match is weak. Expanded clones get a size class; other rows say once, few or many, or leave the size out.

j_gene: TRBJ2-7; v_gene: TRBV5-1; d_gene: .; abundance: .; CDR3nt: TGCGCCAGCAGCTTGACAGGGATCGCCCTCTACGAGCAGTACTTC; CDR3aa: CASSLTGIALYEQYF
j_gene: TRBJ2-7; v_gene: TRBV27; d_gene: .; abundance: .; CDR3nt: TGTGCCAGCAGTTTAACGGTAGGGGCCTACGAGCAGTACTTC; CDR3aa: CASSLTVGAYEQYF
j_gene: TRBJ2-7; v_gene: TRBV6-6; d_gene: .; abundance: .; CDR3nt: TGTGCCAGCAGCCCCGGGTGGGAGCAGTACTTC; CDR3aa: CASSPGWEQYF
j_gene: TRBJ2-7; v_gene: TRBV2; d_gene: TRBD1; abundance: .; CDR3nt: TGTGCCAGCAGGGTACAGGGGGCCTCCTACGAGCAGTACTTC; CDR3aa: CASRVQGASYEQYF
j_gene: TRBJ2-1; v_gene: TRBV5-1; d_gene: TRBD1; abundance: .; CDR3nt: TGCGCCAGCAGCGGTGACAGGGGCTACCTACTAAATGAGCAGTTCTTC; CDR3aa: CASSGDRGYLLNEQFF
j_gene: TRBJ2-7; v_gene: TRBV27; d_gene: .; abundance: .; CDR3nt: TGTGCCAGCAGTTCCCTCCCGCCAGGGACTGAAGAGCAGTACTTC; CDR3aa: CASSSLPPGTEEQYF
j_gene: TRBJ1-5; v_gene: TRBV7-9; d_gene: .; abundance: few; CDR3nt: TGTGCCAGCAGCTTAGGGCCTCGGCCCCAGCATTTT; CDR3aa: CASSLGPRPQHF
j_gene: TRBJ1-6; v_gene: TRBV27; d_gene: .; abundance: .; CDR3nt: TGTGCCAGCAGCCCGGGGACCTATAATTCACCCCTCCACTTT; CDR3aa: CASSPGTYNSPLHF
j_gene: TRBJ2-3; v_gene: TRBV6-4; d_gene: .; abundance: .; CDR3nt: TGTGCCAGCAGTGAAGCGGGCACAGATACGCAGTATTTT; CDR3aa: CASSEAGTDTQYF
j_gene: TRBJ2-1; v_gene: TRBV28; d_gene: .; abundance: .; CDR3nt: TGTGCCAGCAGTTTAGGGCTGAGCTCCTACAATGAGCAGTTCTTC; CDR3aa: CASSLGLSSYNEQFF
j_gene: TRBJ2-3; v_gene: TRBV10-3; d_gene: TRBD2; abundance: medium-sized; CDR3nt: TGTGCCATCAGTGAGTCTGGGAGGGTTAGCACAGATACGCAGTATTTT; CDR3aa: CAISESGRVSTDTQYF
j_gene: TRBJ2-7; v_gene: TRBV4-1; d_gene: .; abundance: .; CDR3nt: TGCGCCAGCAGCCTTCTCGGGGGAGAGCAGTACTTC; CDR3aa: CASSLLGGEQYF
j_gene: TRBJ2-7; v_gene: TRBV4-3; d_gene: TRBD1; abundance: .; CDR3nt: TGCGCCAGCAGCCAAGGTTCATGGGGACAGAGCTCCTACGAGCAGTACTTC; CDR3aa: CASSQGSWGQSSYEQYF
j_gene: TRBJ2-3; v_gene: TRBV9; d_gene: .; abundance: once; CDR3nt: TGTGCCAGCAGAGGGACTGGCACAGATACGCAGTATTTT; CDR3aa: CASRGTGTDTQYF